This T cell receptor (beta chain) appears in the sequencing data of a study of T cell responses to AZD1222 COVID-19 vaccine. Study results and caveats: Unmutated variant regions are reportedly targeted by nearly half of spike-specific TCRs. Most donors were white British and more were female, and clonal diversity was possibly underestimated. Repertoires were sampled only after the peak T cell response. Spike regions recognized by vaccine-associated CD4 TCRs spanned the protein, led by 160-218 and 743-854.

Points on this clone: What it recognizes is unknown.

In germline, CDR1 is MDHEN, CDR2 SYDVKM. V gave up 6 bases and J gave up 4 bases; unmatched junction bases: 5. The CDR3 has 14 amino acids. The protocol was immunoSEQ multiplex PCR, while the TCRdb copy is restricted to in-frame clones and leaves out a portion. The sample holds approximately 120,000 clones, approximately 85% seen once. This receptor was identified in an adult in good health. The chain couples TRBV28 to TRBJ1-2, with 10 bases identical to TRBD1. The input for sequencing was peripheral blood, taken on day 0 of MenACWY control vaccination. CDR3: CASSPDRGVYGYTF. CDR3 nucleotides: TGTGCCAGCAGCCCGGACAGGGGGGTCTATGGCTACACCTTC.